This is a list of T cell receptor beta chains from one sample in a study of cytomegalovirus exposure and HLA in healthy donors. Repertoires were generated with immunoSEQ multiplex PCR, while TCRdb's copy carries only in-frame clones and drops some. The table lists some 180,000 clones, roughly 74% of them singletons. What was sequenced was PBMCs. Receptors originate from a female donor in good health and CMV-seronegative. CDR3s include the opening cysteine and the closing phenylalanine or tryptophan. A D gene is named only where the DNA matches it firmly. For some rows the clone size is stated as once, few or many, or as a class when expanded; others skip it.

j_call clone_size d_call v_call cdr3_nt cdr3_aa
TRBJ2-1 NA TRBD2 TRBV9 TGTGCCAGCAGCCCCGGACTAGCGGGGGGGCCTAACTACAATGAGCAGTTCTTC CASSPGLAGGPNYNEQFF
TRBJ2-7 once NA TRBV7-4 TGTGCCAGCAGCCCAACCTACGAGCAGTACTTC CASSPTYEQYF
TRBJ2-1 NA TRBD2 TRBV19 TGTGCCAGTAGTACCTACCTAGCGGCCCTGTACAATGAGCAGTTCTTC CASSTYLAALYNEQFF
TRBJ2-1 once NA TRBV7-2 TGTGCCAGCAGCTTAGTGCATCGAGCGGATAGCTCCTACAATGAGCAGTTCTTC CASSLVHRADSSYNEQFF
TRBJ2-1 once NA TRBV7-9 TGTGCCAGCAGCTCCCTTACAGGTTCTGCCTATAATGAGCAGTTCTTC CASSSLTGSAYNEQFF
TRBJ1-5 NA TRBD1 TRBV9 TGTGCCAGCAGCGCGACAGGGGGCCGGCAGCCCCAGCATTTT CASSATGGRQPQHF
TRBJ2-2 NA NA TRBV9 TGTGCCAGCAGCCTCCCGCTTTGGCGGGAAGGCAACACCGGGGAGCTGTTTTTT CASSLPLWREGNTGELFF
TRBJ2-7 NA TRBD1 TRBV7-9 TGTGCCAGCAGCACCGGACAGGGGGCCTACGAGCAGTACTTC CASSTGQGAYEQYF
TRBJ2-7 NA TRBD1 TRBV9 TGTGCCAGCAGCGCCCGGACAGGGGGGGACGAGCAGTACTTC CASSARTGGDEQYF
TRBJ1-1 NA TRBD1 TRBV6-6 TGTGCCAGCAGGCCCGGGACAGGGTTGAACACTGAAGCTTTCTTT CASRPGTGLNTEAFF
TRBJ2-5 NA NA TRBV19 TGTGCCAGTAGTTCTTCCGGGACATGGTACCAAGAGACCCAGTACTTC CASSSSGTWYQETQYF
TRBJ2-5 NA TRBD1 TRBV13 TGTGCCAGCAGCTTATGGGGACAGGGTTCGGGGACCCAGTACTTC CASSLWGQGSGTQYF
TRBJ1-1 few NA TRBV6-6 TGTGCCAGCACTAGGGGTGAGGTCGCTTTCTTT CASTRGEVAFF
TRBJ2-7 NA NA TRBV19 TGTGCCAGTAGTATCGGTGTAACGGGGATCGAGCAGTACTTC CASSIGVTGIEQYF
TRBJ1-2 NA NA TRBV2 TGTGCCAGCACCCCCCTCGAGGGAGGCTATGGCTACACCTTC CASTPLEGGYGYTF
TRBJ1-5 NA NA TRBV6-1 TGTGCCAGCAGTGATTGGCGGGGACAGCCCCAGCATTTT CASSDWRGQPQHF
TRBJ2-7 NA NA TRBV14 TGTGCCAGCAGCCCTAAAGGACAATCCTACGAGCAGTACTTC CASSPKGQSYEQYF
TRBJ2-1 NA TRBD2 TRBV30 TGTGCCTGGAGTATGACTAGCGGGGGGGTAAGAGGCAATGAGCAGTTCTTC CAWSMTSGGVRGNEQFF
TRBJ2-7 NA NA TRBV27 TGTGCCAGCAGTTTAAGTTGGGGGGAAACCTACGAGCAGTACTTC CASSLSWGETYEQYF
TRBJ2-5 NA TRBD2 TRBV5-4 TGTGCCAGCAGCGTGGGACTAGCGGGAGAGACCCAGTACTTC CASSVGLAGETQYF
TRBJ2-1 NA TRBD2 TRBV4-2 TGTGCCAGCAGCCAAGACCCCAGCGGGGGGGCGGATGAGCAGTTCTTC CASSQDPSGGADEQFF
TRBJ2-7 NA TRBD2 TRBV7-9 TGTTCCAGCAGCTTCGGACTAGCGGGGTTATACGAGCAGTACTTC CSSSFGLAGLYEQYF
TRBJ2-1 NA TRBD2 TRBV19 TGTGCCAGTAGTAAATACTTGGGACTAGGGTCAAATGAGCAGTTCTTC CASSKYLGLGSNEQFF
TRBJ2-7 NA NA TRBV4-3 TGCGCCAGCAGCCAAGATCATGACGGGAGTAGCGAGCAGTACTTC CASSQDHDGSSEQYF
TRBJ2-1 once NA TRBV18 TGTGCCAGCTCACCCCAGCGGGCATCCTACAATGAGCAGTTCTTC CASSPQRASYNEQFF
TRBJ2-7 NA NA TRBV11-2 TGTGCCAGCAGCTCCTCAGGGGATTACTACGAGCAGTACTTC CASSSSGDYYEQYF
TRBJ2-7 few TRBD2 TRBV5-1 TGCGCCAGCAGCTTGGCCGAGGTAGGGCGGGGGTCCTACGAGCAGTACTTC CASSLAEVGRGSYEQYF
TRBJ2-7 NA NA TRBV5-4 TGTGCCAGCAGCTTGGAGTCCGCGTCCTACGAGCAGTACTTC CASSLESASYEQYF
TRBJ1-1 NA TRBD1 TRBV18 TGTGCCAGCTCGGGACAGGAGAACACTGAAGCTTTCTTT CASSGQENTEAFF
TRBJ2-2 few NA TRBV11-1 TGTGCCAGCAGCTTAGAGTGGGGGGGGCAGAGCACCGGGGAGCTGTTTTTT CASSLEWGGQSTGELFF
TRBJ2-2 NA NA TRBV7-9 TGTGCCAGCAGCTCATCCCAGTTTCCGAACACCGGGGAGCTGTTTTTT CASSSSQFPNTGELFF
TRBJ2-7 NA TRBD1 TRBV28 TGTGCCAGCAGTTTAGCAGGGACAGGGGGCTACGAGCAGTACTTC CASSLAGTGGYEQYF
TRBJ2-1 once TRBD1 TRBV28 TGTGCCAGCAGTACGAACCTCCGATTATTACAGGGGGAGCAGTTCTTC CASSTNLRLLQGEQFF